The source of this T cell receptor (beta chain) is a study of regulatory T cells in long-lasting Graves disease. Library construction for TCR beta used iRepertoire HTBI primers and Arm-PCR of CDR3 regions. TCRdb re-analysed the multiplex PCR reads in MiXCR, keeping a single row per CDR3 protein. The table records 400,000 to 500,000 distinct CDR3 sequences, 15% to 20% of them present only once. This CDR3 spans 13 amino acids. Trimming left V 5 bases short and J 12 bases short, with 17 bases between. CDR1 GTSNPN and CDR2 SVGIG come from the germline V gene (reference sequence). General study results and limits: Rather than thyroid tissue, only peripheral blood underwent study. Having few samples may have compromised the accuracy.

Stated time point: newly diagnosed GD, antithyroid drugs for less than 3 months. RNA isolated from PBMCs was used to make the TCR library. This clonotype was seen a few times. Its matching antigen is unknown. The same data also contributed to another study, on T cells in Graves' hyperthyroidism and ophthalmopathy.

Sequences were derived from peripheral blood mononuclear cells (PBMCs), sampled at new diagnosis, from a patient treated with antithyroid drugs. The receptor was derived from a woman aged 18-29 years with Graves disease. The V gene is TRBV30, the J gene TRBJ1-6; tentatively, D is TRBD1 (5 bases). The CDR3 DNA follows: TGTGCCTGGGCCGGGACCCTGGAGGTACCCCTCCACTTT. This gives the protein CAWAGTLEVPLHF.